One sample yielded the 9 T cell receptor beta chains listed below, sequenced in a study of CD8 T cells in Susac syndrome. Reverse transcription of roughly 0.45 to 1 ug RNA used random hexamers. Using its own MiXCR run on the immunoSEQ multiplex PCR reads, TCRdb lists one record per CDR3 protein. The repertoire consists of some 120,000 distinct CDR3 sequences, with approximately 93% occurring once and the leading ten covering less than 0.4%. The sample was CD8+ T cells from PBMCs. The receptors come from a human donor with multiple sclerosis.

The chain carries TRBV9 and TRBJ2-2; 7 bases align to TRBD1. From germline, CDR1 is SGDLS and CDR2 YYNGEE. Trimming took 3 bases from V and 0 from J; bases not matched to a gene: 5. This CDR3 has 16 amino acids. The CDR3 is CASSARTGANTGELFF. As DNA, the CDR3 is TGTGCCAGCAGCGCTCGGACAGGCGCGAACACCGGGGAGCTGTTTTTT.

The V and J genes are TRBV7-6 and TRBJ2-5; no clear D. This CDR3 contains 14 residues. Germline lookup yields CDR1 SGHVS and CDR2 FNYEAQ. Trimming removed 5 bases at V and 2 bases at J, with 12 bases between. This CDR3 reads CASSPVLPQETQYF. CDR3 DNA: TGTGCCAGCAGCCCCGTTCTCCCTCAAGAGACCCAGTACTTC.

This sequence joins TRBV27 and TRBJ2-3; 7 positions match TRBD1. Trimming at V came to 4 bases and at J to 2 bases, leaving 9 bases not matched to a gene. This CDR3 is built from 16 residues. Looked up from germline, CDR1 is MNHEY and CDR2 is SMNVEV (reference sequence). CDR3 in amino acids: CASSYGTVPYTDTQYF. Written as DNA, the CDR3 is TGTGCCAGCAGTTATGGGACAGTCCCTTACACAGATACGCAGTATTTT.

This clonotype was detected once. This sequence joins TRBV19 and TRBJ2-1; possibly TRBD1 for D (6 bases). Trimming left V 2 bases short and J 3 bases short, with 14 bases between. This CDR3 has 16 amino acids. Germline loops: CDR1 LNHDA, CDR2 SQIVND (reference sequence). The CDR3 spells CASSIRSPRGYNEQFF. DNA of the CDR3: TGTGCCAGTAGTATAAGGAGTCCCAGGGGCTACAATGAGCAGTTCTTC.

This clonotype was observed a handful of times. The chain combines TRBV5-5 with TRBJ2-7; D perhaps matches TRBD2 (5 bases). This CDR3 contains 12 residues. V was trimmed by 4 bases and J by 2 bases, leaving 7 bases between them. The germline V gene has CDR1 SGHKS and CDR2 YYEKEE (reference sequence). The CDR3 reads CASSPGAYEQYF. The CDR3 nucleotides read TGTGCCAGCAGCCCCGGGGCCTACGAGCAGTACTTC.

The chain employs TRBV7-3 and TRBJ2-1; the D gene is possibly TRBD1 (5 bases). Trimming shortened V by 3 bases and J by 8 bases, and 11 bases separated the two germline ends. Per germline, CDR1 SGHTA and CDR2 FQGTGA. The CDR3 is 13 residues long. This CDR3 is CASSFWATDEQFF. Written as DNA, the CDR3 is TGTGCCAGCAGCTTTTGGGCGACAGATGAGCAGTTCTTC.

The chain has TRBV5-1 and TRBJ1-2, with TRBD1 matching 7 bases. This CDR3 contains 13 residues. Unmatched junction bases numbered 6, after V lost 4 bases and J lost 6 bases. Germline CDR1 reads SGHRS; CDR2 reads YFSETQ. The CDR3 loop reads CASSLTGRNGYTF. The CDR3 region has the DNA TGCGCCAGCAGCCTGACAGGGAGAAATGGCTACACCTTC.

The chain has TRBV5-6 and TRBJ1-1; D ambiguous. Germline V gene sequence: CDR1 SGHDT, CDR2 YYEEEE. Deletions cut 5 bases from V and 1 base from J, with 9 bases between. This CDR3 contains 13 residues. Here the CDR3 reads CASRRATNTEAFF. The CDR3 region has the DNA TGTGCCAGCAGAAGGGCCACGAACACTGAAGCTTTCTTT. The whole variable domain, filled in from reference TRBV5-6 and TRBJ1-1, reads DAGVTQSPTHLIKTRGQQVTLRCSPKSGHDTVSWYQQALGQGPQFIFQYYEEEERQRGNFPDRFSGHQFPNYSSELNVNALLLGDSALYLCASRRATNTEAFFGQGTRLTVV.

V gene TRBV27 combines with J gene TRBJ1-3, with D perhaps matching TRBD1 (5 bases). Germline V gene sequence: CDR1 MNHEY, CDR2 SMNVEV (reference sequence). Trimming shortened V by 6 bases and J by 0 bases, and 12 bases separated the two germline ends. The length of the CDR3 is 15 residues. The DNA of the CDR3 is TGTGCCAGCAGATCTGACAGCAACTCTGGAAACACCATATATTTT. Amino acid sequence: CASRSDSNSGNTIYF.